This T cell receptor beta chain was recovered during a study of blood T cell repertoires in COVID-19. About the study: COVID-19 samples collected from the United States, Italy and Spain covered acute and convalescent phases. In each case, the material was cDNA or gDNA derived from T cells, B-cell-depleted T cells, or PBMCs.

Germline CDR1 SGHAT, CDR2 FQNNGV. This CDR3 region has 14 residues. V shed 2 bases and J 2 bases; nucleotides not matched to a gene: 3. Seattle patient enrollment occurred during active infection, with longitudinal follow-up thereafter. Methods used by the authors: How many nucleated cells were present was estimated from reference gene primer amplification. The protocol was immunoSEQ multiplex PCR, while the TCRdb copy is restricted to in-frame clones and leaves out a portion. V and J calls and clone size follow that table, whereas D and trimming were derived from the DNA. The table has 250,000 or so clones, 90% seen once.

The chain couples TRBV11-2 to TRBJ2-7; 7 nucleotides match TRBD1. Sequences were obtained from peripheral blood. This receptor was identified in an older woman with COVID-19, enrolled during active disease. This CDR3 is CASSLSGGPYEQYF. In DNA, the CDR3 is TGTGCCAGCAGCTTATCAGGGGGTCCCTACGAGCAGTACTTC.